This TCR beta chain was captured in a study of blood T cell repertoires in COVID-19. About the research overall: COVID-19 samples from acute and convalescent phases originated in the United States, Italy and Spain. T cells, B-cell-depleted T cells, or PBMCs supplied cDNA or gDNA.

Authors' methods: Reference gene primer amplification in the assay estimated nucleated cell counts. This table comes from immunoSEQ multiplex PCR, and its TCRdb copy is limited to in-frame clones, with some not included. The V and J calls and clone size come from that table; D and trimming were worked out from the DNA. The table lists 110,000 or so clones, 81% of them singletons. With V trimmed by 2 bases and J by 3 bases, 10 bases remained unmatched. Germline V CDR1 and CDR2: GTSNPN, SVGIG (reference sequence). The CDR3 is 15 residues long. This clone was detected only a few times. The TCR sequence derives from an older man with acute or convalescent COVID-19. V and J are TRBV30 and TRBJ2-7; TRBD1 aligns across 7 bases. Sequencing was performed on peripheral blood. The CDR3 nucleotides read TGTGCCTGGAGTTACGCCGGGACAGTAAACTACGAGCAGTACTTC. Its protein product is CAWSYAGTVNYEQYF.